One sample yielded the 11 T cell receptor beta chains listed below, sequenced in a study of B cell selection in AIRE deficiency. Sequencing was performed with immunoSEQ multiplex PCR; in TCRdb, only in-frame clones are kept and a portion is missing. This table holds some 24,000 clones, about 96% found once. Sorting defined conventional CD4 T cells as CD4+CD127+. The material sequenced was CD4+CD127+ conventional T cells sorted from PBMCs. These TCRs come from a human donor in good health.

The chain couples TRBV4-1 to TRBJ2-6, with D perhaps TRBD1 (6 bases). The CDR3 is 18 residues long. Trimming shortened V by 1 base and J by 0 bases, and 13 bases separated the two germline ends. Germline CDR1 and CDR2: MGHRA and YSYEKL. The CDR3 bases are TGCGCCAGCAGCCAAGGTAGGACAGCCCTCTCTGGGGCCAACGTCCTGACTTTC. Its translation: CASSQGRTALSGANVLTF.

Here the CDR3 reads CASSPGAARIYEQYF. As DNA, the CDR3 is TGTGCCAGCTCACCAGGAGCGGCTCGAATCTACGAGCAGTACTTC. V is TRBV18 and J is TRBJ2-7; the D gene is possibly TRBD2 (5 bases). This CDR3 has 15 residues. Germline V gene data show CDR1 as KGHSH and CDR2 as LQKENI. The germline V and J ends were trimmed by 2 bases and 3 bases, with 14 bases remaining between them.

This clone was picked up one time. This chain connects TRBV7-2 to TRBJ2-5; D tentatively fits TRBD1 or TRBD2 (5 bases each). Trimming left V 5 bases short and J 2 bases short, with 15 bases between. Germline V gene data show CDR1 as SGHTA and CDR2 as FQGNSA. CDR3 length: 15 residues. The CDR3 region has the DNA TGTGCCAGCAGCCGGGGCCCTCTAGAGCAAGAGACCCAGTACTTC. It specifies CASSRGPLEQETQYF. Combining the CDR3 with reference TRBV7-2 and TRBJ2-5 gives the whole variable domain GAGVSQSPSNKVTEKGKDVELRCDPISGHTALYWYRQSLGQGLEFLIYFQGNSAPDKSGLPSDRFSAERTGGSVSTLTIQRTQQEDSAVYLCASSRGPLEQETQYFGPGTRLLVL.

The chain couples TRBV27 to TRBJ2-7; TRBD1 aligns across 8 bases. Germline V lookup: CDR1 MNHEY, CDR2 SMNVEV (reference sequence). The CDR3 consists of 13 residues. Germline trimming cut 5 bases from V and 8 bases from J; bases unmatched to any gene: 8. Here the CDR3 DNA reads TGTGCCAGCAGTATAACAACAGGGGGGAAGCAGTACTTC. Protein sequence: CASSITTGGKQYF.

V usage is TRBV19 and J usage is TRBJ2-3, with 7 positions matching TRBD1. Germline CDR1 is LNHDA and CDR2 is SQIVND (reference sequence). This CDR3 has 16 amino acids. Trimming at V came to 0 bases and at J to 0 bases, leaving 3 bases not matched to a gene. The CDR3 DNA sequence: TGTGCCAGTAGTATAGATGGACAGGCTAGCACAGATACGCAGTATTTT. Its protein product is CASSIDGQASTDTQYF.

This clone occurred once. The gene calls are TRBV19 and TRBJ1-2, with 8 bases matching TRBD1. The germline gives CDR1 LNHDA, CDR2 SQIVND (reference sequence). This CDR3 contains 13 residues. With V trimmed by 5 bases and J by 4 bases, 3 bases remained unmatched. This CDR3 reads CASSDRGVYGYTF. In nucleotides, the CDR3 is TGTGCCAGTAGTGACAGGGGCGTCTATGGCTACACCTTC.

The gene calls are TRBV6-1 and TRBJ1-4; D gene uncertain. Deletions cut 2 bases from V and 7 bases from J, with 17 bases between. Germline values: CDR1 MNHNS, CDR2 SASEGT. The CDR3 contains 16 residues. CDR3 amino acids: CASSEKPWGLGEKLFF. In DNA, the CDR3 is TGTGCCAGCAGTGAAAAGCCATGGGGTCTAGGTGAAAAACTGTTTTTT.

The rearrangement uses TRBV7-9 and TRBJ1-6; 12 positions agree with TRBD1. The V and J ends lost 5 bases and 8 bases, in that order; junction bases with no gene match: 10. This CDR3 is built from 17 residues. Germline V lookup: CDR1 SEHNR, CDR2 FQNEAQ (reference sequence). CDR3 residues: CASSRGQGAGWDSPLHF. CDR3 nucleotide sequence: TGTGCCAGCAGCCGGGGACAGGGGGCCGGGTGGGATTCACCCCTCCACTTT.

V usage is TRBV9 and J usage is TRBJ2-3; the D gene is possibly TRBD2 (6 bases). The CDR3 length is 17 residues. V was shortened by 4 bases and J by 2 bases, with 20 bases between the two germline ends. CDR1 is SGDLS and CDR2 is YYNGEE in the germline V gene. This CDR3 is CASSSRGTYGYTDTQYF. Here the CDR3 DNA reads TGTGCCAGCAGCTCCCGGGGGACCTATGGGTACACAGATACGCAGTATTTT.

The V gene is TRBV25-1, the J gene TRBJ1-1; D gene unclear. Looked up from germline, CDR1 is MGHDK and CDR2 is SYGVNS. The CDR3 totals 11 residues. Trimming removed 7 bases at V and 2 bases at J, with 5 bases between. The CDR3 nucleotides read TGTGCCAGCACAGAAAACACTGAAGCTTTCTTT. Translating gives CASTENTEAFF.

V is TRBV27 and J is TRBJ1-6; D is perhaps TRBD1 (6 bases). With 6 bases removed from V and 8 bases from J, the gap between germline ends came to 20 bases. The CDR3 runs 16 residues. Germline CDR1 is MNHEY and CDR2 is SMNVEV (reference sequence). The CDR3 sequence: CASSPGQGRVHSPLHF. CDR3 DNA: TGTGCCAGCAGCCCCGGCCAGGGGCGCGTCCATTCACCCCTCCACTTT.